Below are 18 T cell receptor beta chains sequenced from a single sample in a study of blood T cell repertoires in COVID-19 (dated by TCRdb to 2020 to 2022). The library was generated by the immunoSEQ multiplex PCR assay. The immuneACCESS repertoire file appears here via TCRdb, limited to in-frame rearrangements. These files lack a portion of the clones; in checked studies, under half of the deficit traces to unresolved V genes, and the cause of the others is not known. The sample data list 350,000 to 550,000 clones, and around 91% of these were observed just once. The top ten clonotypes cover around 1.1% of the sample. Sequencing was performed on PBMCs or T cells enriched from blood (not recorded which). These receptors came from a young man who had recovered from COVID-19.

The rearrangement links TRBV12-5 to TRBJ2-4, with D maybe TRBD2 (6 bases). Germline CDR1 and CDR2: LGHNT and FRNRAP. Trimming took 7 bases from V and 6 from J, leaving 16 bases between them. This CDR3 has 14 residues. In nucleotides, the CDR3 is TGTGCTAGTGCCCCGGGTGGGGGAGGAAACATTCAGTACTTC. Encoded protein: CASAPGGGGNIQYF. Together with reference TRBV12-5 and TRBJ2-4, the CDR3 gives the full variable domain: DARVTQTPRHKVTEMGQEVTMRCQPILGHNTVFWYRQTMMQGLELLAYFRNRAPLDDSGMPKDRFSAEMPDATLATLKIQPSEPRDSAVYFCASAPGGGGNIQYFGAGTRLSVL.

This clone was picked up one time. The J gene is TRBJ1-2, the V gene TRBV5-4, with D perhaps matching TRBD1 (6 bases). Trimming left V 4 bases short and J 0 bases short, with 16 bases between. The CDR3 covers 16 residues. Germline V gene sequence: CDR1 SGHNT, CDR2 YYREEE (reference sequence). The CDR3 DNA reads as TGTGCCAGCAGCCATGGACAGACCCTTCCTAACTATGGCTACACCTTC. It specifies CASSHGQTLPNYGYTF.

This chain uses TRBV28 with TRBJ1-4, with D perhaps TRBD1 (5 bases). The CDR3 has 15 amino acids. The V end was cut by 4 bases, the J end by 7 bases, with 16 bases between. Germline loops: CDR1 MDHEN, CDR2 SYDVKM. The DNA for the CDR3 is TGTGCCAGCAGTTCCTCCAGGGTATCCGGTGAAAAACTGTTTTTT. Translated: CASSSSRVSGEKLFF.

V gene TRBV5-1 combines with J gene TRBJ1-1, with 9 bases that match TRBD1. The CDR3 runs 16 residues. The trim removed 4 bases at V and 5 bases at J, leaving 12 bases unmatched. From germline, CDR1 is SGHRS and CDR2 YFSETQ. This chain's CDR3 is CASSPRPGQGATEAFF. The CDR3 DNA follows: TGCGCCAGCAGCCCACGTCCGGGACAGGGCGCTACTGAAGCTTTCTTT.

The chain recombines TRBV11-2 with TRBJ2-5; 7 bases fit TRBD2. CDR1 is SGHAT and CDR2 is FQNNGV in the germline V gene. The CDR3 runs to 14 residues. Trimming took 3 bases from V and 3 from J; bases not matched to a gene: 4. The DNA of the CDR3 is TGTGCCAGCAGCTTCGGCCGGGGGGAAGAGACCCAGTACTTC. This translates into CASSFGRGEETQYF.

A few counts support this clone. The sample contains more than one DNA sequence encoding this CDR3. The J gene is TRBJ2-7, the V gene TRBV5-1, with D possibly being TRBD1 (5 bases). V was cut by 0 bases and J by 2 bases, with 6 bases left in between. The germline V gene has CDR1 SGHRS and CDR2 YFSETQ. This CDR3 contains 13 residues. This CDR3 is CASSLEGAYEQYF. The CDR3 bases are TGCGCCAGCAGCTTGGAAGGGGCCTACGAGCAGTACTTC.

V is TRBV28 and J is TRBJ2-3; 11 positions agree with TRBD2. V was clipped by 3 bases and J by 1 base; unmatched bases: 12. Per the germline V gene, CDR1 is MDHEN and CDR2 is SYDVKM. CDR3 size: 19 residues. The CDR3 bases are TGTGCCAGCAGTTTGGTACTAGCGGGAGCAGGGGGAGGCACAGATACGCAGTATTTT. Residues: CASSLVLAGAGGGTDTQYF.

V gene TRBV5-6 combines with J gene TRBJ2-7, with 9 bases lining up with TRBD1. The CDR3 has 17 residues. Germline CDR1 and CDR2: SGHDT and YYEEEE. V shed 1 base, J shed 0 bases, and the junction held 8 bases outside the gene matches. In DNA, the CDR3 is TGTGCCAGCAGCTTGACCTGGACAGGGGTCCTCTCCTACGAGCAGTACTTC. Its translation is CASSLTWTGVLSYEQYF.

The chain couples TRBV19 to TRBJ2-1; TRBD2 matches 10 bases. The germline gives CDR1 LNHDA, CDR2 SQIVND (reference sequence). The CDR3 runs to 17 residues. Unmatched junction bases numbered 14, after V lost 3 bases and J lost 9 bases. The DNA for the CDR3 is TGTGCCAGTAGTATCCCGCTGTCTAGCGGGAGTCTCGGTGAGCAGTTCTTC. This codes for CASSIPLSSGSLGEQFF.

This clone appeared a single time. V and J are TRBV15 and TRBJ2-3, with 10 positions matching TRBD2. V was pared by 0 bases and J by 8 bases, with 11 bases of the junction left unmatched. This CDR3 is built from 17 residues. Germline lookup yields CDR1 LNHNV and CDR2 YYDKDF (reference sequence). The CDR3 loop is CATSRDQGLAGELTQYF. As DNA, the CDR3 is TGTGCCACCAGCAGAGATCAAGGGCTAGCGGGAGAGCTTACGCAGTATTTT.

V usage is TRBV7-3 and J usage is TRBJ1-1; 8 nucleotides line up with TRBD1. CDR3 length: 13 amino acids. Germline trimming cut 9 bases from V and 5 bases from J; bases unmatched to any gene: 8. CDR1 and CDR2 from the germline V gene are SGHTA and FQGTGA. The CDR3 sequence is CASQGARDTEAFF. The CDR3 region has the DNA TGTGCCAGTCAGGGGGCGCGTGATACTGAAGCTTTCTTT.

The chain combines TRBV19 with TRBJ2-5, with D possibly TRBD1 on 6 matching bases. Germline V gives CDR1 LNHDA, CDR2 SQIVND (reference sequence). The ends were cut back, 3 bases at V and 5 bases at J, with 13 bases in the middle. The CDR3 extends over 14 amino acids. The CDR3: CASSIGQRGETQYF. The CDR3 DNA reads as TGTGCCAGTAGTATCGGACAGAGAGGGGAGACCCAGTACTTC.

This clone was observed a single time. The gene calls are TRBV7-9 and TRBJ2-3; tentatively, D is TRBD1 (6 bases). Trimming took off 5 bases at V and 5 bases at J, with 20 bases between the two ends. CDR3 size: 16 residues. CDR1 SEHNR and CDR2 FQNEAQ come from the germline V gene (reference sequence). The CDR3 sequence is CASSGPYGTNRDTQYF. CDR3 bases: TGTGCCAGCAGCGGACCCTACGGGACAAACAGAGATACGCAGTATTTT. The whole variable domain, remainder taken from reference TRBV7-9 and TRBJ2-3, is DTGVSQNPRHKITKRGQNVTFRCDPISEHNRLYWYRQTLGQGPEFLTYFQNEAQLEKSRLLSDRFSAERPKGSFSTLEIQRTEQGDSAMYLCASSGPYGTNRDTQYFGPGTRLTVL.

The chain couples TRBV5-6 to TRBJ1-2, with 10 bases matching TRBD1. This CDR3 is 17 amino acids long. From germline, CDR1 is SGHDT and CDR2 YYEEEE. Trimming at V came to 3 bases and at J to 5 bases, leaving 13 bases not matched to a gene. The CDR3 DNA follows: TGTGCCAGCAGCTCCAACCGGGACAGGGGAAAGTTTTATGGCTACACCTTC. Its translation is CASSSNRDRGKFYGYTF.

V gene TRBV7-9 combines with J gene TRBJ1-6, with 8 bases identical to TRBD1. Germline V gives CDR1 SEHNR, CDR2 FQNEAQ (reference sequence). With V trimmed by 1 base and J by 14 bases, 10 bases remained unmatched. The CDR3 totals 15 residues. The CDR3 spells CASSLVVGQGGALHF. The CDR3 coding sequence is TGTGCCAGCAGCTTAGTGGTCGGACAGGGAGGTGCCCTCCACTTT.

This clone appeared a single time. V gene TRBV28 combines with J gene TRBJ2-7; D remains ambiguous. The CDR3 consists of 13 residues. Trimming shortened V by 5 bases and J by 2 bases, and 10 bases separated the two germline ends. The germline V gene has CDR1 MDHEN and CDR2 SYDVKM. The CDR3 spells CASSDSKTYEQYF. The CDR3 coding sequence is TGTGCCAGCAGTGACTCTAAAACCTACGAGCAGTACTTC.

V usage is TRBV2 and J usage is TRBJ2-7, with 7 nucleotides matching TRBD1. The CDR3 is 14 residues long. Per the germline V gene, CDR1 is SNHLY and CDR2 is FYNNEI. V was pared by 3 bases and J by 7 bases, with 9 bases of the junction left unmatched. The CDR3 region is CASSDQQGLGEQYF. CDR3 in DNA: TGTGCCAGCAGTGATCAACAGGGGCTTGGAGAGCAGTACTTC.

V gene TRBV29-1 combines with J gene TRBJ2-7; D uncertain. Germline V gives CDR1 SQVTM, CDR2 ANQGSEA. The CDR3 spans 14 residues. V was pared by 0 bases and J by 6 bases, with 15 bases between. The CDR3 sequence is CSVEDFRMVGEQYF. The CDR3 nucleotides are TGCAGCGTTGAAGACTTCAGGATGGTAGGCGAGCAGTACTTC.